This T cell receptor beta chain was identified in a study of beta chain features in type 1 diabetes. The overall study: When patients were set against healthy donors, age, gender and cell yields were similar. Study-wide points: Within patients, naive, central memory and Treg TCRB repertoires seemed more similar than within healthy donors.

In this sample, this clone turned up a few times. Antigen specificity is unknown. It was via CD45RO/CCR7/CD25/CD127/CD95/CD27 that CD4+ naive, central memory, regulatory and stem cell-like memory cells were sorted. Post-sort purity exceeded 95% for all sorted populations. Expressed TCRB transcripts were sequenced because the isolated RNA had all been reverse transcribed beforehand. Using immunoSEQ multiplex PCR, the repertoire was profiled, and TCRdb retains in-frame clones only, with some absent. Altogether about 370,000 clones are present, about 15% being singletons, with the ten largest covering more than 0.015%. With 2 bases clipped from V and 5 bases from J, the junction kept 4 bases outside the gene matches. In germline, CDR1 is MDHEN, CDR2 SYDVKM. The length of the CDR3 is 14 residues.

The chain employs TRBV28 and TRBJ2-5; 8 nucleotides align to TRBD2. The TCR was taken from a woman under 30 in good health. What was sequenced was naive CD4+ T cells from blood. CDR3 DNA sequence: TGTGCCAGCAGTTTAGGCGGGGGGCTGGAGACCCAGTACTTC. This encodes CASSLGGGLETQYF.